This TCR beta chain was captured in a study of immune heterogeneity within non-small cell lung tumors. Study-wide context: Among the tumors, a few were squamous cell carcinomas, under 13 were non-squamous carcinomas and 1 was not otherwise specified. Findings of the study overall: Within each patient, tumor sites shared identical dominant CDR3 beta clonotypes and also held site-unique high-frequency clones.

The authors amplified TCR beta CDR3 by multiplex PCR with 32 V and 13 J primers. TCRdb re-analysed the multiplex PCR reads in MiXCR, keeping a single row per CDR3 protein. The profile covers about 2,500 distinct CDR3 sequences, with around a quarter appearing a single time and approximately 11% taken by the ten largest. This CDR3 has 13 amino acids. Looked up from germline, CDR1 is LNHDA and CDR2 is SQIVND (reference sequence). V lost 2 bases to trimming and J lost 4 bases, with 9 bases between them. This clonotype is categorized as medium-sized. Its antigen is currently unknown. The template consisted of bulk tumor genomic DNA, with about 620 ng used per sample. Collection of several biopsies per primary tumor, spaced far apart, took place during surgery. Undergoing curative surgery were patients whose non-small cell lung cancer was untreated and newly diagnosed. Each donor was a newly diagnosed non-small cell lung cancer patient undergoing surgery with curative intent.

The sample taken for sequencing was lung tumor tissue. This sequence originates from a man aged 35-49 years with non-small cell lung cancer. The V and J genes are TRBV19 and TRBJ2-7; D remains ambiguous. Here the CDR3 reads CASSIKWSYEQYF. The CDR3 coding sequence is TGTGCCAGTAGTATAAAATGGAGTTACGAGCAGTACTTC.